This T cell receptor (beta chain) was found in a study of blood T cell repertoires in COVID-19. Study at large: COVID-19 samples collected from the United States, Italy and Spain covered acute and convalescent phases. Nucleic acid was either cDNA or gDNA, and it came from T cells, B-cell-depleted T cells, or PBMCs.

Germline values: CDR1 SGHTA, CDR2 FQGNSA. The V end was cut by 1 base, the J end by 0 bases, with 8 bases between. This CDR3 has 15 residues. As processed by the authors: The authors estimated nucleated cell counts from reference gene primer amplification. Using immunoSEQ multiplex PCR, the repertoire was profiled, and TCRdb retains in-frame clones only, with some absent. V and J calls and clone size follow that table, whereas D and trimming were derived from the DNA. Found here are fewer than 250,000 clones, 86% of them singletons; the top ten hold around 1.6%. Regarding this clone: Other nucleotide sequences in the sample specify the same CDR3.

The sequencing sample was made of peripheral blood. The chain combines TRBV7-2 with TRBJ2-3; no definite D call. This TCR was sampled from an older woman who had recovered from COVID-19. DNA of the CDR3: TGTGCCAGCAGCTTAGAAGGAGTCAGCACAGATACGCAGTATTTT. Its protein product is CASSLEGVSTDTQYF.